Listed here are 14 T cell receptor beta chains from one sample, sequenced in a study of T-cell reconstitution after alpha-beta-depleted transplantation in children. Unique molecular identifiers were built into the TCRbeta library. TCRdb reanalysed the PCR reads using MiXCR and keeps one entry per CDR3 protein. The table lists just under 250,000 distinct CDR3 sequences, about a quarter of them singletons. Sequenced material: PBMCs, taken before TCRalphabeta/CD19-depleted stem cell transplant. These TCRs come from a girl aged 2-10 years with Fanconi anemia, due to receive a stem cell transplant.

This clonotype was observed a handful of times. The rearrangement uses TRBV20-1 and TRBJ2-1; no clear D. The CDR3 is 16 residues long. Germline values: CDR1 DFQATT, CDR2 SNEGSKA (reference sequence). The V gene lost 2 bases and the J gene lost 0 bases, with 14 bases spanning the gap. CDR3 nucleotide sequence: TGCAGTGCTAGAACCCCCGTGGGCAGCTCCTACAATGAGCAGTTCTTC. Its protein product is CSARTPVGSSYNEQFF.

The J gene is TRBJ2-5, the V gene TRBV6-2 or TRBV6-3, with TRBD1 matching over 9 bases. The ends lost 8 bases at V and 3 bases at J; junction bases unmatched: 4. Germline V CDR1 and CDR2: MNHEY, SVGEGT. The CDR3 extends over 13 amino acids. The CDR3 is CASERTGEETQYF. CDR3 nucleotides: TGTGCCAGCGAGCGGACAGGGGAAGAGACCCAGTACTTC.

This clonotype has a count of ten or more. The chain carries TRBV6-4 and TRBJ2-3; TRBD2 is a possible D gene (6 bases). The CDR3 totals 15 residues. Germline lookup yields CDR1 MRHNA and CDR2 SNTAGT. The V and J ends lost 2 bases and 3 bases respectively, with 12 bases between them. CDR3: CASSDNGRGTDTQYF. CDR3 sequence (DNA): TGTGCCAGCAGTGACAACGGGAGAGGAACAGATACGCAGTATTTT.

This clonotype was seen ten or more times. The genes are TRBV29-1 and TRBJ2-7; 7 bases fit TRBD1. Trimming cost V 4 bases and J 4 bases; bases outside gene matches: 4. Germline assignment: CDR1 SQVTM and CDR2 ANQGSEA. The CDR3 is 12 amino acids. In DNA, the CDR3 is TGCAGCGTTGTCAGGGGGACATACGAGCAGTACTTC. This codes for CSVVRGTYEQYF.

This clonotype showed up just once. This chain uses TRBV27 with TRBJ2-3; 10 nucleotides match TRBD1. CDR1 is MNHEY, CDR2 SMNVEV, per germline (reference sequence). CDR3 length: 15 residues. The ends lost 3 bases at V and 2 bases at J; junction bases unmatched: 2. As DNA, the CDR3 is TGTGCCAGCAGTTTGACAGGGGGCATCACAGATACGCAGTATTTT. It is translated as CASSLTGGITDTQYF.

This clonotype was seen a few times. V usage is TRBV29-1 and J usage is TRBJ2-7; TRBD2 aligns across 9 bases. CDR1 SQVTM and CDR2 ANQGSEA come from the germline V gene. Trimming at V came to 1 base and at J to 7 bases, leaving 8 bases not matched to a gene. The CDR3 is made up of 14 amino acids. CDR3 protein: CSVEVSGRAEEQYF. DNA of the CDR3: TGCAGCGTTGAAGTTAGCGGGAGAGCGGAAGAGCAGTACTTC.

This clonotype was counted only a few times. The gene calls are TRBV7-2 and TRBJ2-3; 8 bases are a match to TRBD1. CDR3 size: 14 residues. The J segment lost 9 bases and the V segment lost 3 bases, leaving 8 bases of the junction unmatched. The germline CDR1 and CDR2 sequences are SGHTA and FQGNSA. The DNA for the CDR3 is TGTGCCAGCAGCTTGGACAGGGTGGGTCTCACGCAGTATTTT. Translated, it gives CASSLDRVGLTQYF.

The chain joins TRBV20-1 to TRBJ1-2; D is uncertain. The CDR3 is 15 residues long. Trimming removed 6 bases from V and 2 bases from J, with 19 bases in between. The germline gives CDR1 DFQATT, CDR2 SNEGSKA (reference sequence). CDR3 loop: CSAEERGRENYGYTF. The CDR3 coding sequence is TGCAGTGCGGAAGAAAGAGGCCGGGAGAACTATGGCTACACCTTC.

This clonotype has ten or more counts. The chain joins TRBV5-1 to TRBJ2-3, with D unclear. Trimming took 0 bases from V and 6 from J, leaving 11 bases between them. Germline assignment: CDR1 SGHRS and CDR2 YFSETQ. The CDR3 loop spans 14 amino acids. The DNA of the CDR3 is TGCGCCAGCAGCTTGGCCGTGGTCGTGGATACGCAGTATTTT. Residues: CASSLAVVVDTQYF.

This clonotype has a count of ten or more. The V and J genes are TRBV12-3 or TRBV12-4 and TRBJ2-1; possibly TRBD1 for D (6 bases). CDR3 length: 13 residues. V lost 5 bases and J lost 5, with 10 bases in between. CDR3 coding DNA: TGTGCCAGCAGTCTGACAGGAGACAATGAGCAGTTCTTC. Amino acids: CASSLTGDNEQFF.

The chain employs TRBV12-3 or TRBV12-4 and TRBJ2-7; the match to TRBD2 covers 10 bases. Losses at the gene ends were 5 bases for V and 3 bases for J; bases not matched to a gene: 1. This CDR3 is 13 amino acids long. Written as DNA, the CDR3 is TGTGCCAGCAGTCGACTAGCGGGCTACGAGCAGTACTTC. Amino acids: CASSRLAGYEQYF.

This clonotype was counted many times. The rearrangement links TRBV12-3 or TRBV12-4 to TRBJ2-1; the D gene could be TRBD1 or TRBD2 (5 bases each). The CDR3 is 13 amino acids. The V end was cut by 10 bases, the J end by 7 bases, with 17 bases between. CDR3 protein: CATVLGTGNEQFF. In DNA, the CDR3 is TGTGCCACTGTACTCGGGACGGGGAATGAGCAGTTCTTC.

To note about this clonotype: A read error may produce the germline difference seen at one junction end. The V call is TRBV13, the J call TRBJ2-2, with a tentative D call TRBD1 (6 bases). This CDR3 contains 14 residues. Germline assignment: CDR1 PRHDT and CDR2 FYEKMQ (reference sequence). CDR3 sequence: CASSVGGNTGELFF. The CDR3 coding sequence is TGTGCCAGCAGCGTAGGGGGGAACACCGGGGAGCTGTTTTTT.

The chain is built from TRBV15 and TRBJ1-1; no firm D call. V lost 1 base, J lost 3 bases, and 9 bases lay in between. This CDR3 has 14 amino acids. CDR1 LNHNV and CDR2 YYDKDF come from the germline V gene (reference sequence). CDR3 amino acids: CATSRGERDTEAFF. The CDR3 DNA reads TGTGCCACCAGCAGAGGGGAGAGAGACACTGAAGCTTTCTTT.